The clone carrying this T cell receptor beta chain was seen ten or more times. Antigen specificity is unknown. TCRdb called the 5' RACE reads again in MiXCR, with one record for every CDR3 protein. The sample shows 250,000 or so distinct CDR3 sequences, about 3.7% of them seen only once. The data stem from a study of T cells after yellow fever vaccination. Notes on the study in general: Boosting was followed by the reappearance of most primary-vaccination clones (roughly 95% CD4, 70% to 90% CD8). FACS-sorted repertoires could harbor abundant contaminating bulk-population clonotypes.

Per the germline V gene, CDR1 is MNHNS and CDR2 is SASEGT. V shed 4 bases, J shed 0 bases, and the junction held 8 bases outside the gene matches. This CDR3 is 18 amino acids long. This sequence was found in a man aged 18 to 30 who received the YFV17D yellow fever vaccine. The chain uses TRBV6-1 and TRBJ2-6, with 8 bases lining up with TRBD1. Sequencing used PBMCs, obtained 15 days after the yellow fever booster vaccination. CDR3 coding DNA: TGTGCCAGCAGTGGGTACAGGGGGGTCTACTCTGGGGCCAACGTCCTGACTTTC. Its translation is CASSGYRGVYSGANVLTF.